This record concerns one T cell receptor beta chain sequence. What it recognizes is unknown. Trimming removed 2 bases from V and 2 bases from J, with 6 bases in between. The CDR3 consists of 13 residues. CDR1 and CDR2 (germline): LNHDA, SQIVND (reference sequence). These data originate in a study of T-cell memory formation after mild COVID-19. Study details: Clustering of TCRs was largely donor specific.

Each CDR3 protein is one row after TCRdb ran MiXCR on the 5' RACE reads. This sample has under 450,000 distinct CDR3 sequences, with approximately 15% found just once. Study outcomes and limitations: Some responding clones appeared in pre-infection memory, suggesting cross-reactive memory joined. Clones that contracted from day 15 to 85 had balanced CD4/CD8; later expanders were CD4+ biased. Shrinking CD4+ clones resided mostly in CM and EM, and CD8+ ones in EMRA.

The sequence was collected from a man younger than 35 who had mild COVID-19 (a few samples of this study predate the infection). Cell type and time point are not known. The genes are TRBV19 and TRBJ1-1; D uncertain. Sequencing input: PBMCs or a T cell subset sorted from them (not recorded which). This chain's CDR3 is CASSIRENTEAFF. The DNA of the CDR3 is TGTGCCAGTAGTATAAGGGAAAACACTGAAGCTTTCTTT.